This T cell receptor (beta chain) was captured by sequencing in a study of blood T cell repertoires in COVID-19. Overall study context: Researchers got acute and convalescent COVID-19 samples from the United States, Italy and Spain. Sample material is recorded as cDNA or gDNA derived from T cells, B-cell-depleted T cells, or PBMCs.

V gave up 1 base and J gave up 7 bases; unmatched junction bases: 4. Germline V gives CDR1 LGHNT, CDR2 FRNRAP. This CDR3 has 14 residues. Original processing notes: From reference gene primer amplification, estimates of nucleated cell counts were derived. Sequenced by immunoSEQ multiplex PCR; TCRdb stores in-frame clones only, minus some. V, J and clone size are taken as reported in that table, and D and trimming were inferred from the DNA itself. The sample includes 80,000 or so clones, roughly 80% of them seen just once. Sequenced input: peripheral blood. The source of this sequence is a human donor in a cohort sampled during active COVID-19. V is TRBV12-5 and J is TRBJ1-2; TRBD1 matches at 9 bases. CDR3 in amino acids: CASGLGQGGRGYTF. DNA of the CDR3: TGTGCTAGTGGTTTGGGACAGGGGGGCCGTGGCTACACCTTC. Looking up the rest from reference TRBV12-5 and TRBJ1-2 gives the full variable domain: DARVTQTPRHKVTEMGQEVTMRCQPILGHNTVFWYRQTMMQGLELLAYFRNRAPLDDSGMPKDRFSAEMPDATLATLKIQPSEPRDSAVYFCASGLGQGGRGYTFGSGTRLTVV.